One and the same sample provided the 28 T cell receptor beta chains below, sequenced in a study of breast tumors, draining lymph nodes, adjacent tissues (dated by TCRdb to 2016 to 2018). Preparation of the library involved multiplex PCR. The reads were generated on an Illumina HiSeq 2000. In TCRdb, the public reads were trimmed at Q25 with fastp and aligned with MiXCR, with productive beta chains retained. Every CDR3 protein is listed once, alongside the most common genes and DNA of its rows. This sample is represented by fewer than 80,000 distinct CDR3 sequences; 40% to 45% of them were singletons. Over 7.5% of the sample comes from the top ten. The sample taken for sequencing was breast tumor tissue. These receptor sequences come from a female donor with breast cancer. Some clones in this sample may be carry-over from other donors' samples.

A word on this clonotype: This CDR3 is missing its conserved last phenylalanine or tryptophan, likely due to a read error. V gene TRBV6-4 combines with J gene TRBJ2-3; no reliable D call. Germline V gives CDR1 MRHNA, CDR2 SNTAGT. V was clipped by 2 bases and J by 4 bases, with 7 bases between them. The CDR3 spans 13 residues. DNA for the CDR3: TGTGCCAGCAGTGACGGGGTTGCAGATACGCAGTATCTT. It translates to CASSDGVADTQYL.

This clonotype has ten or more counts. This chain connects TRBV20-1 to TRBJ2-2; 16 nucleotides agree with TRBD2. Germline lookup yields CDR1 DFQATT and CDR2 SNEGSKA (reference sequence). The CDR3 contains 19 residues. V gave up 2 bases and J gave up 5 bases; unmatched junction bases: 11. The CDR3 sequence is CSARLTGTSGGANTGELFF. The DNA for the CDR3 is TGCAGTGCTAGACTTACCGGGACTAGCGGGGGGGCCAATACCGGGGAGCTGTTTTTT.

J is TRBJ1-1 and V is TRBV19, with D perhaps matching TRBD1 (5 bases). Germline V gene lookup returns CDR1 LNHDA and CDR2 SQIVND (reference sequence). The germline V and J ends were trimmed by 6 bases and 1 base, with 9 bases remaining between them. CDR3 length: 13 amino acids. CDR3 in amino acids: CASRGHQNTEAFF. In nucleotides, the CDR3 is TGTGCCAGTAGAGGACACCAGAACACTGAAGCTTTCTTT.

This clonotype was detected only a few times. Just one base apart from a much larger clone, this may be a read error. V and J are TRBV11-3 and TRBJ2-5; 8 positions agree with TRBD1. The germline gives CDR1 SGHNT, CDR2 YENEEA. The CDR3 has 16 residues. Written as DNA, the CDR3 is TGTGCCAGCAGCCCACAGCGGACAGGGTTTAAAGAGACCCAGTGCTTC. Amino acid sequence: CASSPQRTGFKETQCF.

This chain joins TRBV20-1 and TRBJ1-2; maybe TRBD1 (5 bases). The V gene's germline CDR1 is DFQATT and CDR2 SNEGSKA (reference sequence). The CDR3 is 17 residues long. Written as DNA, the CDR3 is TGCAGCTTAGCGGGAGGGGAAATCATTGCGATTAACTATGGCTACACCTTC. Translating it yields CSLAGGEIIAINYGYTF.

The sample holds many counts of this clonotype. The chain carries TRBV19 and TRBJ1-3; D is unresolved. The CDR3 covers 15 residues. Germline CDR1 reads LNHDA; CDR2 reads SQIVND (reference sequence). V lost 2 bases and J 2 bases, leaving 10 bases between the germline ends. CDR3: CASSIRDQAGNTIYF. The CDR3 coding sequence is TGTGCCAGTAGTATAAGAGATCAGGCTGGAAACACCATATATTTT.

The J gene is TRBJ2-5, the V gene TRBV5-1, with a weak D call TRBD1 (5 bases). There are 16 residues in the CDR3. V was pared by 4 bases and J by 4 bases, with 20 bases between. The germline gives CDR1 SGHRS, CDR2 YFSETQ. DNA for the CDR3: TGCGCCAGCAGCCAGTGGACACCCCGGGTACCAGAGACCCAGTACTTC. This sequence encodes CASSQWTPRVPETQYF. The complete variable domain, with remaining parts taken from reference TRBV5-1 and TRBJ2-5, reads KAGVTQTPRYLIKTRGQQVTLSCSPISGHRSVSWYQQTPGQGLQFLFEYFSETQRNKGNFPGRFSGRQFSNSRSEMNVSTLELGDSALYLCASSQWTPRVPETQYFGPGTRLLVL.

This clonotype was seen repeatedly, ten times or more. This chain connects TRBV12-5 to TRBJ1-5; D is unresolved. In germline, CDR1 is LGHNT, CDR2 FRNRAP. With 1 base removed from V and 8 bases from J, the gap between germline ends came to 3 bases. The CDR3 runs to 11 residues. The CDR3 region is CASGLGEPQHF. As DNA, the CDR3 is TGTGCTAGTGGTTTGGGGGAGCCCCAGCATTTT.

The chain uses TRBV4-2 and TRBJ2-1, with D tentatively TRBD1 or TRBD2 (5 bases each). Looked up from germline, CDR1 is LGHNA and CDR2 is YNFKEQ. The CDR3 is 15 amino acids. V was cut by 2 bases and J by 6 bases, with 14 bases left in between. This CDR3 reads CASSQRDGGPNEQFF. In DNA, the CDR3 is TGTGCCAGCAGCCAACGAGATGGGGGTCCCAATGAGCAGTTCTTC.

This clonotype was counted ten times or more. The V and J genes are TRBV5-1 and TRBJ2-5; 7 nucleotides line up with TRBD2. CDR3 length: 17 residues. In germline, CDR1 is SGHRS, CDR2 YFSETQ. V lost 4 bases and J lost 5; bases outside the gene matches: 17. The CDR3 DNA is TGCGCCAGCAGCCAAATGTGGACTAGTAAGGATGTCGAGACCCAGTACTTC. It specifies CASSQMWTSKDVETQYF. Full variable domain (outside the CDR3, taken from reference TRBV5-1 and TRBJ2-5): KAGVTQTPRYLIKTRGQQVTLSCSPISGHRSVSWYQQTPGQGLQFLFEYFSETQRNKGNFPGRFSGRQFSNSRSEMNVSTLELGDSALYLCASSQMWTSKDVETQYFGPGTRLLVL.

On this clonotype itself: A much larger clonotype is one base distant, so this may be a read error. The conserved closing phenylalanine or tryptophan is absent in this CDR3, likely reflecting a read error. The chain is built from TRBV7-9 and TRBJ1-2; tentatively, D is TRBD1 (6 bases). Trimming removed 8 bases at V and 4 bases at J, with 17 bases between. This CDR3 has 14 amino acids. CDR1 and CDR2 from the germline V gene are SEHNR and FQNEAQ (reference sequence). The CDR3 DNA reads TGTGCCAGCGCACCTCCCGGGACAAGCTATGGCTACACCCTC. Its protein is CASAPPGTSYGYTL.

Ten or more counts support this clonotype. The chain employs TRBV5-6 and TRBJ1-1, with unresolved D. The CDR3 loop spans 16 amino acids. Trimming shortened V by 1 base and J by 0 bases, and 13 bases separated the two germline ends. In germline, CDR1 is SGHDT, CDR2 YYEEEE. In DNA form, the CDR3 reads TGTGCCAGCAGCTTGATGGCTTTAAACATGAACACTGAAGCTTTCTTT. It is translated as CASSLMALNMNTEAFF.

This clonotype was counted ten times or more. The V gene is TRBV27, the J gene TRBJ1-6, with D possibly TRBD1 on 6 matching bases. CDR3 length equals 17 residues. Germline V gene data show CDR1 as MNHEY and CDR2 as SMNVEV (reference sequence). The V gene lost 0 bases and the J gene lost 7 bases, with 16 bases spanning the gap. CDR3 amino acids: CASSLSPETGPNSPLHF. The CDR3 DNA reads TGTGCCAGCAGTTTATCGCCCGAGACAGGACCAAATTCACCCCTCCACTTT.

This clonotype was recorded at least ten times. The rearrangement uses TRBV7-9 and TRBJ2-4, with D uncertain. This CDR3 has 15 residues. V dropped 0 bases and J dropped 5 bases, with 11 bases sitting between them. The germline V gene has CDR1 SEHNR and CDR2 FQNEAQ (reference sequence). CDR3 DNA sequence: TGTGCCAGCAGCTTAGCGCTGGGTGCGGAAAACATTCAGTACTTC. Protein: CASSLALGAENIQYF.

The chain recombines TRBV9 with TRBJ1-6; D is undetermined. V was shortened by 2 bases and J by 7 bases, with 4 bases between the two germline ends. Germline CDR1 and CDR2: SGDLS and YYNGEE. The CDR3 covers 12 residues. The CDR3 bases are TGTGCCAGCAGCGTGGCAAATTCACCCCTCCACTTT. Protein product: CASSVANSPLHF.

Comments on this clonotype: Compared with germline, one end of the junction differs, possibly owing to a read error. The genes are TRBV7-2 and TRBJ1-2; 12 positions agree with TRBD1. The CDR3 runs 14 residues. Germline-derived CDR1 and CDR2 are SGHTA and FQGNSA. DNA for the CDR3: TGTGCCAGCAGCTTAGTTATGGGACAGGGGGCGCCCTCCTTC. Its translation is CASSLVMGQGAPSF.

Details on this clonotype: This could be a read error, since a much larger clone is one nucleotide away. The final CDR3 position lacks the conserved phenylalanine or tryptophan, pointing to a likely read error. Here the CDR3 DNA reads TGTGCCAGTAGTATCCCCTCGGGACAGGGGGGAGAGACCCAGTACTCC. It encodes CASSIPSGQGGETQYS. The chain links TRBV19 to TRBJ2-5, with 11 bases matching TRBD1. The CDR3 length is 16 residues. The J segment lost 4 bases and the V segment lost 3 bases, leaving 7 bases of the junction unmatched. Per germline, CDR1 LNHDA and CDR2 SQIVND (reference sequence).

This clonotype showed up just a few times. J is TRBJ2-3 and V is TRBV6-2 or TRBV6-3, with no clear D. The germline V and J ends were trimmed by 5 bases and 2 bases, with 11 bases remaining between them. The CDR3 loop spans 14 amino acids. The germline CDR1 and CDR2 sequences are MNHEY and SVGEGT. In DNA, the CDR3 is TGTGCCAGCAGTCACGAAACAGACACAGATACGCAGTATTTT. This gives the protein CASSHETDTDTQYF.

This clonotype was counted only a few times. Germline and junction disagree at one end, which may indicate a read error. CDR3 nucleotide sequence: TGTGCCAGCAGCCGCTCGACAGGGGCTTCTCCGTATGGCCACACCTTC. Translation: CASSRSTGASPYGHTF. The V and J genes are TRBV7-9 and TRBJ1-2; 8 bases match TRBD1. The CDR3 covers 16 residues. Germline CDR1 reads SEHNR; CDR2 reads FQNEAQ (reference sequence).

CDR3 region: CASRPRYNEQFF. DNA for the CDR3: TGTGCCAGCCGGCCGAGATACAATGAGCAGTTCTTC. This chain uses TRBV7-9 with TRBJ2-1, with D unclear. The CDR3 extends over 12 amino acids. The germline V gene has CDR1 SEHNR and CDR2 FQNEAQ (reference sequence). V was cut by 8 bases and J by 4 bases, with 9 bases left in between.

This clonotype has only one observation. At one boundary the junction diverges from the germline segment, which might be a read error. This sequence joins TRBV11-3 and TRBJ1-4; TRBD1 matches 8 bases. The CDR3 length is 15 residues. Germline CDR1 reads SGHNT; CDR2 reads YENEEA. The DNA for the CDR3 is TGTGCCAGCAGCTTGGGACAGGTGACTAGTGAAAAACTGTTTTTT. This translates into CASSLGQVTSEKLFF.

This clonotype was found a few times. The rearrangement uses TRBV9 and TRBJ2-1; 11 bases are a match to TRBD2. The CDR3 is 19 amino acids. Germline V CDR1 and CDR2: SGDLS, YYNGEE. V shed 4 bases and J 5 bases; nucleotides not matched to a gene: 17. The CDR3 DNA sequence: TGTGCCAGCAGCCCGCGTACCCCCCCGACTAGCGGGACCCACAATGAGCAGTTCTTC. It translates to CASSPRTPPTSGTHNEQFF.

This clonotype was recorded once. The genes are TRBV20-1 and TRBJ2-1; D might be TRBD2 (6 bases). Germline V lookup: CDR1 DFQATT, CDR2 SNEGSKA (reference sequence). The CDR3 is 14 amino acids. V lost 3 bases to trimming and J lost 4 bases, with 13 bases between them. As DNA, the CDR3 is TGCAGTGCTAGGTCGGGAGAGGTGTACAATGAGCAGTTCTTC. It codes for CSARSGEVYNEQFF.

This clonotype was observed many times. V and J are TRBV7-3 and TRBJ1-2; D remains ambiguous. The CDR3 spans 15 residues. The germline V and J ends were trimmed by 5 bases and 8 bases, with 21 bases remaining between them. Germline V gene lookup returns CDR1 SGHTA and CDR2 FQGTGA. As DNA, the CDR3 is TGTGCCAGCAGCCGTACGAAGACCGGGATAGGCGGCTACACCTTC. The encoded protein is CASSRTKTGIGGYTF.

This clonotype was seen repeatedly, ten times or more. This likely comes from a read error, as the CDR3 has no conserved phenylalanine or tryptophan at its end. The chain employs TRBV19 and TRBJ1-5; TRBD1 matches 8 bases. This CDR3 has 14 amino acids. Per germline, CDR1 LNHDA and CDR2 SQIVND (reference sequence). J lost 6 bases, V lost 2 bases, and 3 bases had no gene match. CDR3 coding DNA: TGTGCCAGTAGTATACAGGGGGCGGGTCAGCCCCAGCATTCT. Amino acids: CASSIQGAGQPQHS.

This clonotype was counted many times. This chain connects TRBV18 to TRBJ1-2, with D possibly being TRBD1 (6 bases). Per germline, CDR1 KGHSH and CDR2 LQKENI. The length of the CDR3 is 15 residues. V lost 3 bases to trimming and J lost 8 bases, with 19 bases between them. CDR3 DNA sequence: TGTGCCAGCTCACCTCGTCGGGACACATCGGGGGGCTACACCTTC. It codes for CASSPRRDTSGGYTF.

For this clonotype: It differs at one base from a far larger clone, so likely a read error. This rearrangement joins TRBV3-1 to TRBJ1-2; D is undetermined. Germline loops: CDR1 LGHDT, CDR2 YNNKEL (reference sequence). The CDR3 contains 13 residues. The CDR3 DNA sequence: TGTGCCAGCAGCCAAGGATCAAACTATGGCTGCACCTTC. Translating gives CASSQGSNYGCTF.

This clonotype was seen repeatedly, ten times or more. The genes are TRBV12-3 or TRBV12-4 and TRBJ2-7; D is unresolved. This CDR3 is 13 amino acids long. V was pared by 5 bases and J by 0 bases, with 8 bases between. This CDR3 reads CASSPLNSYEQYF. Written as DNA, the CDR3 is TGTGCCAGCAGTCCGTTAAACTCCTACGAGCAGTACTTC.